The entry that follows covers one T cell receptor beta chain sequence. The authors built TCR beta libraries using iRepertoire HTBI primers and Arm-PCR of CDR3 regions. From the multiplex PCR reads, TCRdb called clonotypes with MiXCR, one entry per CDR3 protein. This repertoire shows about 430,000 distinct CDR3 sequences, 20% to 25% found once; its top ten account for 14%. The sample comes from a study of regulatory T cells in long-lasting Graves disease. Study-wide context: By definition, persistent Graves' disease involved antithyroid drugs for over 5 years alongside positive TSH receptor antibodies.

The sample's time point: persistent/refractory GD, antithyroid drugs over 5 years with positive TRAb. From RNA extracted from PBMCs, the TCR library was made. Germline trimming cut 8 bases from V and 3 bases from J; bases unmatched to any gene: 2. The germline CDR1 and CDR2 sequences are MDHEN and SYDVKM. This CDR3 is built from 12 residues. The sequence was obtained from a female donor with Graves disease. This sample comprised peripheral blood mononuclear cells (PBMCs), obtained when the disease was refractory, from a patient treated with antithyroid drugs. The rearrangement uses TRBV28 and TRBJ2-3; 7 bases align to TRBD2. The CDR3: CASRDYTDTQYF. Written as DNA, the CDR3 is TGTGCCAGCCGGGACTATACAGATACGCAGTATTTT.